This T cell receptor (beta chain) was captured in a study of identical twins. This CDR3 contains 13 residues. Deletions cut 4 bases from V and 3 bases from J, with 8 bases between. This clonotype was detected a few times. TCRdb re-called the 5' RACE reads through MiXCR, storing one row per CDR3 protein. The sample holds a few hundred thousand distinct CDR3 sequences, around 8.8% seen once. The sample was also reused in another study, on yellow fever vaccine responses in identical twins.

This clonotype was obtained from a woman aged 18-30 years in good health. The chain links TRBV12-3 or TRBV12-4 to TRBJ2-3; possible D gene TRBD1, 6 bases. The sample was memory (CD45RO+) T cells sorted from blood. The CDR3, as DNA: TGTGCCAGCAGTTCCACAGGGACAGATACGCAGTATTTT. This gives the protein CASSSTGTDTQYF.